The 10 T cell receptor beta chains listed next were all sequenced from one sample in a study of blood T cells in healthy people across ages. With a J-beta primer mix and a sample-barcoded 5' primer, a second PCR ran roughly 7 to 11 cycles. MiXCR, run by TCRdb on the 5' RACE reads, gives a single entry per CDR3 protein. The sample yields about 780,000 distinct CDR3 sequences, about 45% seen once. Sequencing was carried out using blood. The source is a man older than 75 in good health.

This clonotype has a count of ten or more. The rearrangement joins TRBV7-2 to TRBJ2-4, with TRBD2 as a possible D gene (6 bases). CDR1 is SGHTA and CDR2 is FQGNSA in the germline V gene. CDR3 length equals 13 residues. Trimming left V 1 base short and J 6 bases short, with 7 bases between. CDR3 sequence reads: CASSLDGGNIQYF. As DNA, the CDR3 is TGTGCCAGCAGCTTAGACGGGGGAAACATTCAGTACTTC.

The chain combines TRBV2 with TRBJ2-3; D remains ambiguous. This CDR3 is 14 amino acids long. Trimming took off 6 bases at V and 0 bases at J, with 10 bases between the two ends. Per germline, CDR1 SNHLY and CDR2 FYNNEI. The CDR3 sequence: CASRARMSTDTQYF. CDR3 DNA sequence: TGTGCCAGCAGGGCTCGGATGAGCACAGATACGCAGTATTTT. Full variable domain (rest looked up from reference TRBV2 and TRBJ2-3): EPEVTQTPSHQVTQMGQEVILRCVPISNHLYFYWYRQILGQKVEFLVSFYNNEISEKSEIFDDQFSVERPDGSNFTLKIRSTKLEDSAMYFCASRARMSTDTQYFGPGTRLTVL.

The CDR3 region is CAIRTTSGSSVEQFF. The CDR3 DNA sequence: TGTGCCATCAGAACGACTAGCGGGAGCAGCGTTGAGCAGTTCTTC. This chain joins TRBV10-3 and TRBJ2-1; 12 nucleotides align to TRBD2. Germline CDR1 reads ENHRY; CDR2 reads SYGVKD. The CDR3 is 15 residues long. V dropped 6 bases and J dropped 9; count of bases not matched to a gene: 9.

The rearrangement joins TRBV7-2 to TRBJ1-1; D might be TRBD1 (6 bases). Trimming pared 4 bases from V and 0 bases from J, leaving 12 bases between. The germline gives CDR1 SGHTA, CDR2 FQGNSA. The CDR3 runs to 15 residues. The DNA for the CDR3 is TGTGCCAGCAGCTCAATGACAGGAGTGAACACTGAAGCTTTCTTT. Translated, it gives CASSSMTGVNTEAFF.

A note on this clonotype: A much larger clone sits a single nucleotide away, making a read error possible. This chain joins TRBV24-1 and TRBJ1-2, with TRBD1 as a possible D gene (6 bases). V lost 4 bases, J lost 4 bases, and 6 bases lay in between. CDR1 KGHDR and CDR2 SFDVKD come from the germline V gene. This CDR3 has 12 amino acids. The CDR3 DNA reads TGTGCCACCAGTGAGGACAGCTATGGCTACACCTTC. This codes for CATSEDSYGYTF.

A word on this clonotype: The junction and the germline gene differ at one end; a read error may be behind it. The gene calls are TRBV5-1 and TRBJ2-3; D possibly corresponds to TRBD2 (5 bases). Looked up from germline, CDR1 is SGHRS and CDR2 is YFSETQ. There are 15 residues in the CDR3. The CDR3 protein is CASRDGGLSTDTRYF. The CDR3 DNA is TGCGCCAGCAGGGACGGAGGACTCTCCACAGATACGCGGTATTTT.

The chain recombines TRBV12-3 or TRBV12-4 with TRBJ2-5, with D possibly TRBD2 on 6 matching bases. The CDR3 length is 14 residues. Trimming shortened V by 5 bases and J by 5 bases, and 15 bases separated the two germline ends. CDR3 in amino acids: CASSLLGAGETQYF. DNA for the CDR3: TGTGCCAGCAGTCTCCTAGGGGCGGGGGAGACCCAGTACTTC.

This chain links TRBV29-1 with TRBJ2-1; tentatively, D is TRBD2 (6 bases). The CDR3 extends over 15 amino acids. Trimming removed 4 bases from V and 0 bases from J, with 13 bases in between. CDR1 is SQVTM, CDR2 ANQGSEA, per germline. The chain's CDR3 is CSVGGIESSYNEQFF. DNA of the CDR3: TGCAGCGTTGGCGGGATTGAGAGCTCCTACAATGAGCAGTTCTTC.

This clonotype was observed a handful of times. The V gene is TRBV5-6, the J gene TRBJ1-5; perhaps TRBD1 as D (6 bases). This CDR3 contains 15 residues. From germline, CDR1 is SGHDT and CDR2 YYEEEE. V was shortened by 2 bases and J by 4 bases, with 13 bases between the two germline ends. CDR3 DNA: TGTGCCAGCAGCTTCGGGGGCACCCAAAATCAGCCCCAGCATTTT. It codes for CASSFGGTQNQPQHF.

The V and J genes are TRBV3-1 and TRBJ2-3; 9 positions match TRBD2. Unmatched junction bases numbered 2, after V lost 1 base and J lost 3 bases. CDR1 and CDR2 (germline): LGHDT, YNNKEL (reference sequence). The CDR3 is 15 residues long. CDR3 residues: CASSQAAGGTDTQYF. DNA for the CDR3: TGTGCCAGCAGCCAAGCAGCGGGGGGTACAGATACGCAGTATTTT.